The 8 T cell receptor beta chains reported below all come from one sample, sequenced in a study of blood T cell repertoires in COVID-19. TCRdb's copy holds only in-frame clones and misses some; the assay was immunoSEQ multiplex PCR. This sample yields approximately 230,000 clones, of which around 88% are seen a single time; over 1.2% belongs to the top ten. Input material: peripheral blood. The source is a man older than 75 with acute or convalescent COVID-19.

V and J are TRBV7-9 and TRBJ2-3; TRBD1 matches at 10 bases. CDR1 is SEHNR, CDR2 FQNEAQ, per germline (reference sequence). The J segment lost 2 bases and the V segment lost 5 bases, leaving 4 bases of the junction unmatched. There are 15 residues in the CDR3. CDR3 amino acids: CASSRGQGTTDTQYF. The CDR3 DNA is TGTGCCAGCAGCCGGGGACAGGGGACCACAGATACGCAGTATTTT.

This clone was recorded once. This chain joins TRBV5-1 and TRBJ1-1; tentatively, D is TRBD1 (5 bases). CDR3 length: 15 residues. The germline V and J ends were trimmed by 1 base and 0 bases, with 10 bases remaining between them. Germline values: CDR1 SGHRS, CDR2 YFSETQ. The CDR3: CASSLRPGMNTEAFF. The CDR3 DNA sequence: TGCGCCAGCAGCTTGAGGCCAGGGATGAACACTGAAGCTTTCTTT.

The J gene is TRBJ2-7, the V gene TRBV28; 8 bases agree with TRBD2. The CDR3 contains 14 residues. Germline CDR1 and CDR2: MDHEN and SYDVKM. V lost 8 bases and J lost 0; bases outside the gene matches: 6. The CDR3 reads CASRGGASSYEQYF. The CDR3 DNA sequence: TGTGCCAGCCGGGGGGGGGCGTCCTCCTACGAGCAGTACTTC.

V gene TRBV9 combines with J gene TRBJ1-5, with D possibly being TRBD1 (6 bases). The V gene lost 0 bases and the J gene lost 7 bases, with 14 bases spanning the gap. This CDR3 region has 15 residues. The germline CDR1 and CDR2 sequences are SGDLS and YYNGEE. CDR3 in amino acids: CASSVGGGGGQPQHF. The CDR3 bases are TGTGCCAGCAGCGTAGGTGGCGGGGGCGGACAGCCCCAGCATTTT.

This clone was detected only a few times. This chain connects TRBV2 to TRBJ2-7; D remains ambiguous. Trimming removed 4 bases at V and 3 bases at J, with 4 bases between. Germline V gives CDR1 SNHLY, CDR2 FYNNEI. The CDR3 sequence is 11 residues long. The CDR3 DNA reads as TGTGCCAGCAGTGCAATCTACGAGCAGTACTTC. Protein product: CASSAIYEQYF. Combining the CDR3 with reference TRBV2 and TRBJ2-7 gives the whole variable domain EPEVTQTPSHQVTQMGQEVILRCVPISNHLYFYWYRQILGQKVEFLVSFYNNEISEKSEIFDDQFSVERPDGSNFTLKIRSTKLEDSAMYFCASSAIYEQYFGPGTRLTVT.

The rearrangement joins TRBV7-2 to TRBJ1-1, with D perhaps matching TRBD1 (6 bases). Germline V lookup: CDR1 SGHTA, CDR2 FQGNSA. The germline V and J ends were trimmed by 1 base and 11 bases, with 11 bases remaining between them. CDR3 length: 12 amino acids. This CDR3 reads CASSLVRGRAFF. In DNA form, the CDR3 reads TGTGCCAGCAGCTTAGTCAGGGGCAGGGCTTTCTTT.

A single count supports this clone. This rearrangement joins TRBV7-2 to TRBJ2-7, with a possible D match to TRBD1 (6 bases). The CDR3 totals 14 residues. Trimming removed 5 bases at V and 2 bases at J, with 13 bases between. Germline loops: CDR1 SGHTA, CDR2 FQGNSA. This CDR3 is CASSGTRGTYEQYF. Here the CDR3 DNA reads TGTGCCAGCAGCGGTACAAGGGGGACCTACGAGCAGTACTTC.

The V call is TRBV19, the J call TRBJ2-1; TRBD1 agrees at 7 bases. The CDR3 sequence is 13 residues long. In germline, CDR1 is LNHDA, CDR2 SQIVND (reference sequence). V trimming: 5 bases; J trimming: 7 bases; junction bases outside the gene matches: 5. CDR3 coding DNA: TGTGCCAGTAGTCACACAGGGGTAAATGAGCAGTTCTTC. Translation gives CASSHTGVNEQFF.